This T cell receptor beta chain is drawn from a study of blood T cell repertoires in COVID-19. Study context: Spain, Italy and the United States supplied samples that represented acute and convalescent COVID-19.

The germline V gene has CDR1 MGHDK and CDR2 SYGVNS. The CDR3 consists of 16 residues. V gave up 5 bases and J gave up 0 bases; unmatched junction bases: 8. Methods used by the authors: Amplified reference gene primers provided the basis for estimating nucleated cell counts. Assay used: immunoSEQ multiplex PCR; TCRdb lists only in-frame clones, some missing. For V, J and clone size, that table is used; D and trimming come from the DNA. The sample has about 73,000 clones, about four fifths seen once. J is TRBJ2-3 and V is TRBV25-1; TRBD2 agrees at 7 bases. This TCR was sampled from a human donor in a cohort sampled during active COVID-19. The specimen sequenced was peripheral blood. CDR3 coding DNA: TGTGCCAGCAGTTTGCAAGCGGGATCTAGCACAGATACGCAGTATTTT. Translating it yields CASSLQAGSSTDTQYF.